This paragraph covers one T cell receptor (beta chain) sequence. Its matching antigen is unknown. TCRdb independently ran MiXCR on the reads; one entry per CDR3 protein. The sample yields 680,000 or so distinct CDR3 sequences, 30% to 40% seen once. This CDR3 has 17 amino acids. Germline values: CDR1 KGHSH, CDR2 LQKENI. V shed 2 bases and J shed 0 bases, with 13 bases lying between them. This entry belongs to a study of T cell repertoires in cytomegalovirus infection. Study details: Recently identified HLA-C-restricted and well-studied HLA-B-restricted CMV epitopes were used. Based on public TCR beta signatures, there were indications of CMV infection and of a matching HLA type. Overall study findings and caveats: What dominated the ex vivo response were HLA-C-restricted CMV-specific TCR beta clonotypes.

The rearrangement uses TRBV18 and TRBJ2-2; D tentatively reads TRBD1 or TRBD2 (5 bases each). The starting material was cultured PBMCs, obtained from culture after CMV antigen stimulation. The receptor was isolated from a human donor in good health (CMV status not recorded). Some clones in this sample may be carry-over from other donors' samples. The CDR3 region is CASSPFGDPSNTGELFF. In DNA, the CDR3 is TGTGCCAGCTCACCATTCGGGGACCCTTCGAACACCGGGGAGCTGTTTTTT.